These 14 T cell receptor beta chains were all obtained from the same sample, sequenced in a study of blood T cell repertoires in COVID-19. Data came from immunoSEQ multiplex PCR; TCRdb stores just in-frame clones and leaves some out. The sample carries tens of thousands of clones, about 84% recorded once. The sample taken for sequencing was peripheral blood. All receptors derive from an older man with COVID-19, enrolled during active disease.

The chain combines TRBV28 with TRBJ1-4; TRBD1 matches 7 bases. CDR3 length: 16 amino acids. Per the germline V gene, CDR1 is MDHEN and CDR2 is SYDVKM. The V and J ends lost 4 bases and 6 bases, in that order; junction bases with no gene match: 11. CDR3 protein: CASSYNLGTEDEKLFF. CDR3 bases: TGTGCCAGCAGTTACAACCTCGGGACAGAGGATGAAAAACTGTTTTTT.

The CDR3 loop is CASSYTGYEQYF. The DNA of the CDR3 is TGTGCCAGCAGTTACACAGGCTACGAGCAGTACTTC. The gene calls are TRBV6-6 and TRBJ2-7, with a tentative D call TRBD1 (5 bases). The CDR3 is made up of 12 amino acids. Germline values: CDR1 MNHNY, CDR2 SVGAGI (reference sequence). V lost 2 bases to trimming and J lost 3 bases, with 5 bases between them.

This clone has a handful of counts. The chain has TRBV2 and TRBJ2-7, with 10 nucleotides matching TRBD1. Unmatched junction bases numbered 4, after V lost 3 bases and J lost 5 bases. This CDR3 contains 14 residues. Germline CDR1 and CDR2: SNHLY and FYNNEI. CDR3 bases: TGTGCCAGCAGTGAGGGACAGGGGAAGGACGAGCAGTACTTC. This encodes CASSEGQGKDEQYF.

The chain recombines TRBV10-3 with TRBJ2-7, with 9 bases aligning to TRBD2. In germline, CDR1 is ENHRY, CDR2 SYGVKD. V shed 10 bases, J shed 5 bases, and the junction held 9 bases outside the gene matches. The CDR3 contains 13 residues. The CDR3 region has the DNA TGTGCCAGCGGGGGGGGAAAAGGTGACGAGCAGTACTTC. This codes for CASGGGKGDEQYF.

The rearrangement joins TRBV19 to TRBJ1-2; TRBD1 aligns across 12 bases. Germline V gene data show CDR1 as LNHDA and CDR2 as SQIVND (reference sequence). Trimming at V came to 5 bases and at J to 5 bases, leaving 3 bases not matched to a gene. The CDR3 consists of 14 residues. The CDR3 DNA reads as TGTGCCAGTAGTGGGACAGGGGGCAAGTATGGCTACACCTTC. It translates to CASSGTGGKYGYTF.

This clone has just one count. Written as DNA, the CDR3 is TGTGCCAGCAGCGTCGGGACTAGCGGGGATACGCAGTATTTT. The encoded protein is CASSVGTSGDTQYF. The rearrangement joins TRBV9 to TRBJ2-3; 12 nucleotides line up with TRBD2. This CDR3 is built from 14 residues. Unmatched junction bases numbered 1, after V lost 2 bases and J lost 6 bases. From germline, CDR1 is SGDLS and CDR2 YYNGEE.

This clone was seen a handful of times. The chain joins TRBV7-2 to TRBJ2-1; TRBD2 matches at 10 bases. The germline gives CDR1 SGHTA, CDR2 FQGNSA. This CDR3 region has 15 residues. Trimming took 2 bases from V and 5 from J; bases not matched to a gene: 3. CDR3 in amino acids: CASSLSSGRDNEQFF. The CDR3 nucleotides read TGTGCCAGCAGCTTATCTAGCGGGAGAGACAATGAGCAGTTCTTC.

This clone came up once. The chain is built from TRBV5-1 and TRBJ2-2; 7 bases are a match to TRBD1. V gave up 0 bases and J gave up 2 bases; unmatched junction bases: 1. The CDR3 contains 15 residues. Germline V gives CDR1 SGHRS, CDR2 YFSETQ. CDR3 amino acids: CASSLDRGNTGELFF. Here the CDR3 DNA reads TGCGCCAGCAGCTTGGACAGGGGTAACACCGGGGAGCTGTTTTTT.

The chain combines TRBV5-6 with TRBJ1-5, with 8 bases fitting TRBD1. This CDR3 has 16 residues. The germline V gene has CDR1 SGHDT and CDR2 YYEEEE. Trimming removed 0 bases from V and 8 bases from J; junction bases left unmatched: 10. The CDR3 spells CASSLGQDRVSKPQHF. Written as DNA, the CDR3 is TGTGCCAGCAGCTTGGGGCAGGACAGGGTTAGCAAGCCCCAGCATTTT.

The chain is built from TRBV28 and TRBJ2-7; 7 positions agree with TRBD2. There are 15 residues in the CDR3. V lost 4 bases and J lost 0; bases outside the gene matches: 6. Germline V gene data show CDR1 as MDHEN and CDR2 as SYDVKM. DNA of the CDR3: TGTGCCAGCAGTTCGGCCCGGGACTACTCCTACGAGCAGTACTTC. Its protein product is CASSSARDYSYEQYF.

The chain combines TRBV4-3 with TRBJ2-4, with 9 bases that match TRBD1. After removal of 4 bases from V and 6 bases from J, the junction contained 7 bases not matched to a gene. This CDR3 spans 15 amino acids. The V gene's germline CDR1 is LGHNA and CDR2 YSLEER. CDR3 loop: CASSPSTGGLNIQYF. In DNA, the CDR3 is TGCGCCAGCAGCCCGTCGACAGGGGGACTAAACATTCAGTACTTC.

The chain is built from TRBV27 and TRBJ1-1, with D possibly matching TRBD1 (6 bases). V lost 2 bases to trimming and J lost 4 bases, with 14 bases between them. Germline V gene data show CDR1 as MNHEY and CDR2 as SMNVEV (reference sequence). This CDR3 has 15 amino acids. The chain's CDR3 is CASSLGPTGSTEAFF. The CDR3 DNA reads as TGTGCCAGCAGTTTAGGCCCTACAGGGTCCACTGAAGCTTTCTTT.

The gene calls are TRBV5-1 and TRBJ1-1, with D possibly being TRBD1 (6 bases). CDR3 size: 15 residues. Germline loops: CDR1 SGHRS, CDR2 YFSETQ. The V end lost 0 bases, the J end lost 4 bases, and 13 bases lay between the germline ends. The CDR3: CASSLADSWPTEAFF. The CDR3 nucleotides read TGCGCCAGCAGCTTGGCGGACAGTTGGCCCACTGAAGCTTTCTTT. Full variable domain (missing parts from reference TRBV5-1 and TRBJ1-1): KAGVTQTPRYLIKTRGQQVTLSCSPISGHRSVSWYQQTPGQGLQFLFEYFSETQRNKGNFPGRFSGRQFSNSRSEMNVSTLELGDSALYLCASSLADSWPTEAFFGQGTRLTVV.

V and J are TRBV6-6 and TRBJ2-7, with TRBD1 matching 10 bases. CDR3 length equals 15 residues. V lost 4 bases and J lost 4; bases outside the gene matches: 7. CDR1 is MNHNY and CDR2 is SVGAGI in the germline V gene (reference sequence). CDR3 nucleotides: TGTGCCAGCAGTTTCGTGGACAGGGGGACGTACGAGCAGTACTTC. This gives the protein CASSFVDRGTYEQYF.